The clone carrying this T cell receptor beta chain was seen ten or more times. This specimen belongs to a study of T cells in Graves' hyperthyroidism and ophthalmopathy. The germline V gene encodes CDR1 MNHEY and CDR2 SVGEGT. The germline V and J ends were trimmed by 6 bases and 6 bases, with 12 bases remaining between them. There are 12 residues in the CDR3. RNA transcripts gave rise to amplified TCR beta CDR3 regions. The HTBI set primed first-round TCR CDR3 RT-PCR. TCRdb reanalysed the multiplex PCR reads using MiXCR and keeps one entry per CDR3 protein. The table shows under 200,000 distinct CDR3 sequences, with over 8% occurring only once.

V is TRBV6-2 or TRBV6-3 and J is TRBJ2-7, with D perhaps TRBD2 (5 bases). The specimen sequenced was blood. This clonotype was sampled from a woman aged 18-35 years with Graves' hyperthyroidism that later progressed to Graves' ophthalmopathy. CDR3 in amino acids: CASSRTPGEQYF. CDR3 DNA: TGTGCCAGCAGCAGGACTCCCGGCGAGCAGTACTTC.